This T cell receptor (beta chain) was sequenced for a study of cytomegalovirus exposure and HLA in healthy donors. Study at large: In an early release, HLA-typed donors contributed about 80 million unique TCR sequences.

The CDR3 runs to 11 residues. The V gene's germline CDR1 is DFQATT and CDR2 SNEGSKA (reference sequence). Findings and caveats of the study: HLA restriction was apparent for most CMV-associated TCR beta chains in a later analysis. Cytomegalovirus-associated TCR beta chains were listed, numbering approximately 150. HLA alleles showed associations with about 15,000 TCR beta sequences in a later analysis, at a 0.05 false discovery rate.

Use of 60 Vbeta and 13 Jbeta primers characterized the PCR. Only in-frame clones appear in the TCRdb table, and some are missing; sequencing was by immunoSEQ multiplex PCR. This repertoire shows 150,000 or so clones, approximately 79% found once; its top ten account for more than 12%. Details on this clone: The antigen is not known. The junction shows a germline mismatch at one end, possibly a read error.

V and J are TRBV20-1 and TRBJ1-2, with D possibly matching TRBD1 (5 bases). The specimen sequenced was PBMCs. This TCR came from a man aged 45-60 years in good health and CMV-seropositive. The DNA of the CDR3 is TGCAGTGCCAGAGGGGCGTATGGCTACACCTTC. Its protein is CSARGAYGYTF.